One T cell receptor (beta chain) is described in this entry. Recruits, aged roughly 18 to 89 years, lived in 25 or so US areas. The study counted Cohort 3 donors as recovered given two negative PCRs, clearance, or symptom resolution. Libraries were prepared by immunoSEQ multiplex PCR; TCRdb keeps only in-frame clonotypes and omits some of them. Altogether 110,000 to 150,000 clones are present, about 86% being singletons, with the ten largest covering approximately 9.2%. This sample stems from a study of blood T cell repertoires in COVID-19. At the level of the study: Acute-phase and convalescent COVID-19 samples originated in the United States, Italy and Spain.

This receptor was obtained from a man aged 50 or older who had recovered from COVID-19. Sequencing input: PBMCs or T cells enriched from blood (not recorded which).

Here the CDR3 DNA reads TGCGCCAGCAGCCAAGTTGAGCACAGCTCCTACGAGCAGTACTTC. Amino acid sequence: CASSQVEHSSYEQYF. The chain uses TRBV4-1 and TRBJ2-7; D gene ambiguous. The germline V gene has CDR1 MGHRA and CDR2 YSYEKL. This CDR3 has 15 residues. V was cut by 1 base and J by 0 bases, with 10 bases left in between.